This T cell receptor beta chain was obtained from a study of OX40 agonist ivuxolimab in advanced cancers. Study-level information: Patient treatment consisted of intravenous ivuxolimab administration every 2 weeks at 0.01 to 10 mg/kg. Recorded diagnoses for dose-escalation patients were hepatocellular carcinoma, melanoma, renal cell or head and neck cancer.

As regards this clone: Its antigen is as yet unknown. Other DNA sequences in this sample translate to the same CDR3.

This CDR3 region has 11 residues. CDR1 and CDR2 from the germline V gene are MNHEY and SVGAGI. V lost 0 bases to trimming and J lost 6 bases, with 3 bases between them. Patients with a history of autoimmune disease or on systemic immunosuppression were excluded. Study-wide findings and caveats: Normalized expansion of T-cell clones was also low for some nonresponders.

Here immunoSEQ multiplex PCR was the method, and the copy in TCRdb shows in-frame clones only, minus some. The sample records about 77,000 clones, approximately 94% being singletons. The origin of this receptor is an adult with an advanced solid tumor such as melanoma, head and neck, liver or kidney cancer. This sequence joins TRBV6-5 and TRBJ2-7; no reliable D call. This material consisted of CD4+ or CD8+ T cells sorted from blood, taken in a trial of the OX40 agonist ivuxolimab. CDR3 sequence: CASSYSSEQYF. The CDR3 bases are TGTGCCAGCAGTTACTCGTCCGAGCAGTACTTC.